Below are 10 T cell receptor beta chains sequenced from a single sample in a study of cytomegalovirus exposure and HLA in healthy donors. This table comes from immunoSEQ multiplex PCR, and its TCRdb copy is limited to in-frame clones, with some not included. The sample has about 130,000 clones, 75% to 90% seen once. The source material was PBMCs. Receptors were obtained from a woman younger than 30 in good health and CMV-seropositive.

This chain connects TRBV27 to TRBJ2-1; D possibly corresponds to TRBD2 (7 bases). The CDR3 loop spans 14 amino acids. Germline values: CDR1 MNHEY, CDR2 SMNVEV (reference sequence). The V gene lost 5 bases and the J gene lost 2 bases, with 10 bases spanning the gap. This CDR3 reads CASSRGGPYNEQFF. The CDR3 DNA sequence: TGTGCCAGCAGTAGGGGGGGCCCCTACAATGAGCAGTTCTTC.

This clone has just one count. The CDR3 DNA follows: TGTGCCATCAGTGAGGAGGGTCAGGGGGGCTATGGCTACACCTTC. Protein product: CAISEEGQGGYGYTF. The J gene is TRBJ1-2, the V gene TRBV10-3, with 7 bases that match TRBD1. After removal of 2 bases from V and 4 bases from J, the junction contained 7 bases not matched to a gene. This CDR3 contains 15 residues. Germline CDR1 reads ENHRY; CDR2 reads SYGVKD.

The chain links TRBV5-1 to TRBJ2-1; 9 nucleotides line up with TRBD2. This CDR3 comprises 17 residues. With V trimmed by 5 bases and J by 0 bases, 9 bases remained unmatched. The germline CDR1 and CDR2 sequences are SGHRS and YFSETQ. CDR3 DNA sequence: TGCGCCAGCAGTTTACATAGCGGGGGAAGCTCCTACAATGAGCAGTTCTTC. Amino acids: CASSLHSGGSSYNEQFF.

This chain uses TRBV27 with TRBJ1-1, with a tentative D call TRBD1 (6 bases). The V gene lost 5 bases and the J gene lost 5 bases, with 18 bases spanning the gap. The V gene's germline CDR1 is MNHEY and CDR2 SMNVEV (reference sequence). The CDR3 is 15 amino acids. In DNA form, the CDR3 reads TGTGCCAGCAGTATTATGGGGCAGGGGATGACTGAAGCTTTCTTT. This sequence encodes CASSIMGQGMTEAFF.

The chain employs TRBV5-1 and TRBJ2-3; 9 bases agree with TRBD2. The germline CDR1 and CDR2 sequences are SGHRS and YFSETQ. V shed 2 bases, J shed 3 bases, and the junction held 4 bases outside the gene matches. The CDR3 has 15 residues. The CDR3 protein is CASSFRGGDTDTQYF. The CDR3 coding sequence is TGCGCCAGCAGCTTCCGCGGGGGGGATACAGATACGCAGTATTTT.

The chain joins TRBV5-1 to TRBJ1-2, with 8 bases lining up with TRBD1. Per germline, CDR1 SGHRS and CDR2 YFSETQ. The J segment lost 2 bases and the V segment lost 4 bases, leaving 7 bases of the junction unmatched. The CDR3 spans 15 residues. The CDR3 region has the DNA TGCGCCAGCAGCGAATCTGGACAGGGAAACTATGGCTACACCTTC. Its translation is CASSESGQGNYGYTF.

V gene TRBV19 combines with J gene TRBJ1-6; 9 bases line up with TRBD1. The germline V gene has CDR1 LNHDA and CDR2 SQIVND (reference sequence). V lost 4 bases, J lost 7 bases, and 2 bases stayed unmatched. This CDR3 is built from 14 residues. This chain's CDR3 is CASSRQGENSPLHF. As DNA, the CDR3 is TGTGCCAGTAGTAGACAGGGGGAGAATTCACCCCTCCACTTT.

The V gene is TRBV5-6, the J gene TRBJ2-3; 8 nucleotides line up with TRBD1. Trimming took 4 bases from V and 2 from J; bases not matched to a gene: 6. The CDR3 is made up of 15 amino acids. Germline V gene data show CDR1 as SGHDT and CDR2 as YYEEEE. The CDR3 is CASSPRTGFTDTQYF. In nucleotides, the CDR3 is TGTGCCAGCAGCCCTAGGACAGGGTTCACAGATACGCAGTATTTT.

The chain has TRBV28 and TRBJ1-1; a weak D match, TRBD1 (5 bases). Germline values: CDR1 MDHEN, CDR2 SYDVKM. Trimming took off 5 bases at V and 0 bases at J, with 13 bases between the two ends. The CDR3 sequence is 15 residues long. The CDR3 region is CASSPSSGMNTEAFF. The DNA for the CDR3 is TGTGCCAGCAGTCCCTCATCAGGGATGAACACTGAAGCTTTCTTT.

This rearrangement joins TRBV18 to TRBJ1-1; D gene ambiguous. Trimming shortened V by 1 base and J by 1 base, and 4 bases separated the two germline ends. Germline V gene lookup returns CDR1 KGHSH and CDR2 LQKENI. This CDR3 region has 13 residues. CDR3 bases: TGTGCCAGCTCACCACGCGGGAACACTGAAGCTTTCTTT. Translated, it gives CASSPRGNTEAFF.